These T cell receptor beta chains were read from a single sample in a study of blood T cells in healthy people across ages. TCRdb reprocessed the 5' RACE reads via MiXCR and lists one record per CDR3 protein. The profile shows 950,000 to 1,200,000 distinct CDR3 sequences, 30% to 40% of them singletons. Material: blood. The receptors shown here come from a man aged 18-30 years in good health. CDR3s leave out the opening cysteine and the closing phenylalanine or tryptophan. Fields, in order: D gene, V gene, J gene, CDR3 protein. The D gene is left open where the match is weak.

d_gene: .; v_gene: TRBV7-9; j_gene: TRBJ1-1; CDR3aa: ASSLALVGRGNAEAF
d_gene: .; v_gene: TRBV3-1; j_gene: TRBJ2-2; CDR3aa: ASSQEPRANTGELF
d_gene: TRBD1; v_gene: TRBV20-1; j_gene: TRBJ2-5; CDR3aa: SARPGTGIQETQY
d_gene: .; v_gene: TRBV27; j_gene: TRBJ2-1; CDR3aa: AKKPGCDEQF
d_gene: .; v_gene: TRBV12-3/TRBV12-4; j_gene: TRBJ2-7; CDR3aa: ASSPTETSYEQY
d_gene: .; v_gene: TRBV6-2/TRBV6-3; j_gene: TRBJ2-2; CDR3aa: ASLGVAENTGELF
d_gene: .; v_gene: TRBV12-1; j_gene: TRBJ1-2; CDR3aa: ASSSRHKRKLEANYGYT
d_gene: .; v_gene: TRBV15; j_gene: TRBJ2-2; CDR3aa: ATSRDRGAGELF
d_gene: TRBD1; v_gene: TRBV9; j_gene: TRBJ1-2; CDR3aa: ASSVGGTGSYGYT
d_gene: .; v_gene: TRBV28; j_gene: TRBJ2-7; CDR3aa: ASNAAAVNYEQY
d_gene: .; v_gene: TRBV6-2/TRBV6-3; j_gene: TRBJ2-1; CDR3aa: ASSYRGQAGNEQF
d_gene: .; v_gene: TRBV15; j_gene: TRBJ2-7; CDR3aa: ATSRGRSVDNEQY
d_gene: .; v_gene: TRBV9; j_gene: TRBJ1-1; CDR3aa: TSGDGNTEAF
d_gene: .; v_gene: TRBV21-1; j_gene: TRBJ1-2; CDR3aa: ASSYRGPLNYGYT
d_gene: .; v_gene: TRBV2; j_gene: TRBJ2-2; CDR3aa: ASSALSNTGELF
d_gene: TRBD2; v_gene: TRBV3-1; j_gene: TRBJ2-2; CDR3aa: ASSLVRGGTGELF
d_gene: .; v_gene: TRBV6-4; j_gene: TRBJ1-1; CDR3aa: ASSVGVSTEAF
d_gene: .; v_gene: TRBV15; j_gene: TRBJ2-5; CDR3aa: ATRALGQETQY
d_gene: TRBD1; v_gene: TRBV4-3; j_gene: TRBJ2-3; CDR3aa: ASSQPGQGGSTDTQY
d_gene: TRBD1; v_gene: TRBV7-2; j_gene: TRBJ1-2; CDR3aa: ASSPRQGGIEYGYT
d_gene: .; v_gene: TRBV11-2; j_gene: .; CDR3aa: ASSLSGGGSYNEQY
d_gene: .; v_gene: TRBV4-1; j_gene: TRBJ2-1; CDR3aa: ASSQDLAGRRFNEQF
d_gene: TRBD2; v_gene: TRBV7-2; j_gene: TRBJ2-7; CDR3aa: ASSFQRGSNEQY
d_gene: .; v_gene: TRBV6-2/TRBV6-3; j_gene: TRBJ1-6; CDR3aa: ASSVTSSYKSPLH
d_gene: .; v_gene: TRBV20-1; j_gene: TRBJ2-7; CDR3aa: SAKRGSEQY
d_gene: TRBD1; v_gene: TRBV25-1; j_gene: TRBJ1-1; CDR3aa: ASSPGQGVLEAF
d_gene: TRBD1; v_gene: TRBV6-2/TRBV6-3; j_gene: TRBJ1-2; CDR3aa: ASSRTGQGARSYT
d_gene: .; v_gene: TRBV9; j_gene: TRBJ2-7; CDR3aa: ASSVDPAVEEQY
d_gene: TRBD2; v_gene: TRBV7-2; j_gene: TRBJ2-1; CDR3aa: ASSLAAGGLGNDQF
d_gene: .; v_gene: TRBV5-1; j_gene: TRBJ1-4; CDR3aa: ASSPTAATNEKLF
d_gene: TRBD2; v_gene: TRBV25-1; j_gene: TRBJ2-1; CDR3aa: ASIGTSGGYNEQF
d_gene: TRBD1; v_gene: TRBV5-1; j_gene: TRBJ2-3; CDR3aa: ASSFHGQGTDTQY
d_gene: .; v_gene: TRBV4-3; j_gene: TRBJ1-5; CDR3aa: ASSQDPQGQH
d_gene: .; v_gene: TRBV29-1; j_gene: TRBJ2-1; CDR3aa: SVVGRAVGNEQF
d_gene: TRBD1; v_gene: TRBV27; j_gene: TRBJ2-6; CDR3aa: ASSGIQGAGGANVLT
d_gene: TRBD2; v_gene: TRBV5-1; j_gene: TRBJ2-1; CDR3aa: ASSPGRAGENEQF
d_gene: .; v_gene: TRBV20-1; j_gene: TRBJ2-1; CDR3aa: SARAPTGEQF
d_gene: TRBD1; v_gene: TRBV12-3/TRBV12-4; j_gene: .; CDR3aa: ASSTYDRGGSYEQY
d_gene: .; v_gene: TRBV7-8; j_gene: TRBJ2-5; CDR3aa: ASSRVMVEGETQY
d_gene: TRBD1; v_gene: TRBV7-9; j_gene: TRBJ1-2; CDR3aa: ASSRQGTLSDRGYT
d_gene: .; v_gene: TRBV7-2; j_gene: TRBJ1-1; CDR3aa: AGSLATGNTEAF
d_gene: .; v_gene: TRBV4-3; j_gene: TRBJ1-4; CDR3aa: ASSQDGAADNEKLF
d_gene: TRBD1; v_gene: TRBV2; j_gene: TRBJ2-4; CDR3aa: ASSDRGLNIQY
d_gene: .; v_gene: TRBV7-2; j_gene: .; CDR3aa: ASSLVARRTYNEQY